The next 14 T cell receptor beta chains were all read from a single sample in a study of preoperative IRX-2 immunotherapy in early breast cancer (dated by TCRdb to about 2019). Receptor amplification or capture employed the immunoSEQ multiplex PCR assay. What TCRdb holds here is the immuneACCESS table cut down to in-frame rearrangements. Part of the clones is not present; checked against another copy, under half of the missing clones reflect an unresolved V gene, and the others are unexplained. Within this sample are fewer than 40,000 clones, with about 95% of them counted one time only. Jointly, the top ten make up around 6% of the sample. The sample's treatment or condition label, in plain terms: preoperative locoregional IRX-2 cytokine immunotherapy. Sampling was conducted from a patient treated with IRX-2 immunotherapy. The receptors stem from a human donor with breast cancer.

V and J are TRBV12-5 and TRBJ1-1; D not resolved. V was pared by 0 bases and J by 6 bases, with 17 bases between. CDR3 length: 16 residues. Germline V gene sequence: CDR1 LGHNT, CDR2 FRNRAP. CDR3 region: CASGLVISGSGAEAFF. CDR3 in DNA: TGTGCTAGTGGTTTGGTAATATCGGGGAGTGGGGCTGAAGCTTTCTTT.

The chain joins TRBV7-8 to TRBJ1-1; no firm D call. V lost 11 bases and J 4 bases, leaving 17 bases between the germline ends. This CDR3 contains 13 residues. CDR1 is SGHVS and CDR2 is FQNEAQ in the germline V gene. The CDR3 sequence: CACGRESITEAFF. DNA of the CDR3: TGTGCCTGCGGGAGGGAATCGATCACTGAAGCTTTCTTT.

The chain combines TRBV19 with TRBJ1-2, with D possibly TRBD1 on 5 matching bases. The CDR3 consists of 18 residues. V shed 4 bases and J shed 0 bases, with 21 bases lying between them. Per germline, CDR1 LNHDA and CDR2 SQIVND (reference sequence). CDR3 sequence reads: CASSTQGWGVVANYGYTF. The DNA of the CDR3 is TGTGCCAGTAGTACCCAGGGTTGGGGAGTAGTAGCTAACTATGGCTACACCTTC.

V and J are TRBV6-5 and TRBJ1-1; D is unclear. The germline CDR1 and CDR2 sequences are MNHEY and SVGAGI. V lost 6 bases to trimming and J lost 1 base, with 12 bases between them. The CDR3 sequence is 14 residues long. The CDR3 reads CASRPTDKNTEAFF. For the CDR3, the DNA is TGTGCCAGCAGACCTACCGACAAGAACACTGAAGCTTTCTTT.

In this sample, this clone turned up a few times. The chain uses TRBV6-5 and TRBJ1-5; no firm D call. The CDR3 contains 15 residues. The V and J ends lost 0 bases and 7 bases respectively, with 13 bases between them. CDR1 MNHEY and CDR2 SVGAGI come from the germline V gene. CDR3 sequence reads: CASSYSGLAGQPQHF. CDR3 in DNA: TGTGCCAGCAGTTACTCGGGCCTAGCGGGGCAGCCCCAGCATTTT.

The rearrangement uses TRBV14 and TRBJ2-5, with 8 bases fitting TRBD2. This CDR3 region has 16 residues. Germline V gene sequence: CDR1 SGHDN, CDR2 FVKESK. V was clipped by 4 bases and J by 1 base; unmatched bases: 8. In DNA, the CDR3 is TGTGCCAGCAGCCCGAACCCGGGGGGGTTCCAAGAGACCCAGTACTTC. It specifies CASSPNPGGFQETQYF.

The rearrangement uses TRBV7-8 and TRBJ1-6; possible D gene TRBD1, 5 bases. The germline CDR1 and CDR2 sequences are SGHVS and FQNEAQ. The V end was cut by 5 bases, the J end by 8 bases, with 13 bases between. This CDR3 spans 14 amino acids. The CDR3 sequence: CASSGHLGDSPLHF. In nucleotides, the CDR3 is TGTGCCAGCAGCGGACATTTAGGAGATTCACCCCTCCACTTT.

The chain is built from TRBV19 and TRBJ1-5; no reliable D call. Germline-derived CDR1 and CDR2 are LNHDA and SQIVND (reference sequence). This CDR3 is 12 amino acids long. Trimming left V 6 bases short and J 7 bases short, with 10 bases between. The CDR3: CASRPPGQPQHF. The CDR3 region has the DNA TGTGCCAGTAGGCCCCCTGGGCAGCCCCAGCATTTT.

To note about this clone: One junction end disagrees with the germline gene, perhaps due to a read error. This chain uses TRBV7-7 with TRBJ2-5; 14 bases are a match to TRBD2. Germline assignment: CDR1 SSHAT and CDR2 FNYEAQ (reference sequence). CDR3 size: 17 residues. Here the CDR3 reads CASSLGGLAGVGETQYF. As DNA, the CDR3 is TGTGCTAGCAGCTTAGGGGGACTAGCGGGAGTTGGAGAGACCCAGTACTTC.

The chain employs TRBV18 and TRBJ2-7, with D possibly matching TRBD2 (6 bases). CDR1 KGHSH and CDR2 LQKENI come from the germline V gene. V was shortened by 4 bases and J by 3 bases, with 16 bases between the two germline ends. This CDR3 has 15 residues. The CDR3 spells CASSRGTSEVYEQYF. The CDR3 DNA is TGTGCCAGCTCACGCGGGACCTCAGAAGTCTACGAGCAGTACTTC.

The chain links TRBV2 to TRBJ1-6; D call uncertain. Germline CDR1 reads SNHLY; CDR2 reads FYNNEI. The CDR3 runs 15 residues. The V end was cut by 2 bases, the J end by 10 bases, with 15 bases between. CDR3 sequence (DNA): TGTGCCAGCAGTGAATTCCCGGACTCTTGGTCACCCCTCCACTTT. Protein product: CASSEFPDSWSPLHF. Supplemented by reference TRBV2 and TRBJ1-6, the full variable domain reads EPEVTQTPSHQVTQMGQEVILRCVPISNHLYFYWYRQILGQKVEFLVSFYNNEISEKSEIFDDQFSVERPDGSNFTLKIRSTKLEDSAMYFCASSEFPDSWSPLHFGNGTRLTVT.

The chain recombines TRBV5-1 with TRBJ1-1, with D tentatively TRBD1 (6 bases). The V and J ends lost 1 base and 0 bases respectively, with 13 bases between them. Germline-derived CDR1 and CDR2 are SGHRS and YFSETQ. CDR3 length equals 16 residues. The CDR3 loop reads CASSLLQGNVNTEAFF. The CDR3 DNA is TGCGCCAGCAGCTTGCTGCAGGGGAATGTGAACACTGAAGCTTTCTTT.

The chain employs TRBV6-6 and TRBJ2-5; D unclear. The CDR3 consists of 13 residues. Germline CDR1 reads MNHNY; CDR2 reads SVGAGI (reference sequence). Trimming took 0 bases from V and 7 from J, leaving 9 bases between them. The CDR3 loop reads CASSYSDIGTQYF. CDR3 coding DNA: TGTGCCAGCAGTTACTCGGATATCGGGACCCAGTACTTC.

J is TRBJ2-1 and V is TRBV11-2, with 7 bases fitting TRBD2. CDR1 is SGHAT and CDR2 is FQNNGV in the germline V gene. Unmatched junction bases numbered 14, after V lost 6 bases and J lost 3 bases. The CDR3 runs 17 residues. The CDR3 DNA is TGTGCCAGCAGTTCCACCCACGGGACTAACCGCTACAATGAGCAGTTCTTC. This gives the protein CASSSTHGTNRYNEQFF.